These T cell receptor beta chains were read from a single sample in a study of blood T cell repertoires in COVID-19. Sequenced by immunoSEQ multiplex PCR; TCRdb stores in-frame clones only, minus some. The sample consists of around 62,000 clones, approximately 93% of them appearing once. The sample taken for sequencing was peripheral blood. Receptors were obtained from a man aged 65 to 79 with active COVID-19. The conserved cysteine and the conserved F or W are not part of the CDR3 here. Fields, in order: J gene, D gene, V gene, CDR3 protein. The D gene is left open where the match is weak.

TRBJ1-5 | . | TRBV5-1 | ASSLAAGLNQPQH
TRBJ2-3 | TRBD2 | TRBV7-6 | ASSLPIAGGADTQY
TRBJ2-7 | . | TRBV9 | ASSVEGIQGHEQY
TRBJ1-1 | TRBD1 | TRBV6-5 | ASRTGTGWNTEAF
TRBJ1-1 | . | TRBV24-1 | ATSGGGAVNTEAF
TRBJ2-7 | . | TRBV5-1 | ASGDSRVGEQY
TRBJ2-3 | TRBD2 | TRBV11-3 | ASSSRGRETDTQY
TRBJ2-3 | TRBD2 | TRBV11-3 | ASSLLAGGFTDTQY
TRBJ2-7 | TRBD1 | TRBV5-1 | ASSSRGLYEQY
TRBJ2-1 | TRBD1 | TRBV2 | ASSAGQGWYEQF
TRBJ2-3 | TRBD1 | TRBV5-5 | ASSLGTASTDTQY